One sample yielded the 19 T cell receptor beta chains listed below, sequenced in a study of shared clonotypes between healthy human individuals. Here immunoSEQ multiplex PCR was the method, and the copy in TCRdb shows in-frame clones only, minus some. The data show about 1.1 million clones, with approximately 78% seen just once and 0.4% to 0.55% held by the top ten. The sequenced sample consisted of memory CD4+ T cells from PBMCs. Stated subset: CD45RA-negative fraction. The receptor set was obtained from a man younger than 35 in good health. Some clones in this sample may be carry-over from other donors' samples.

CDR3 in amino acids: CASSGGANSNQPQHF. In DNA, the CDR3 is TGTGCCAGCAGCGGAGGAGCGAACAGCAATCAGCCCCAGCATTTT. This rearrangement joins TRBV28 to TRBJ1-5; D gene uncertain. Germline assignment: CDR1 MDHEN and CDR2 SYDVKM. The CDR3 length is 15 residues. V was cut by 6 bases and J by 1 base, with 13 bases left in between.

The chain uses TRBV19 and TRBJ2-7, with TRBD1 identical over 8 bases. CDR3 length equals 15 residues. Germline values: CDR1 LNHDA, CDR2 SQIVND (reference sequence). J lost 3 bases, V lost 5 bases, and 9 bases had no gene match. In DNA, the CDR3 is TGTGCCAGTAGTCCAGATGTGACAGGGGACTACGAGCAGTACTTC. Encoded protein: CASSPDVTGDYEQYF.

The chain recombines TRBV4-3 with TRBJ2-2; D is unresolved. The germline V gene has CDR1 LGHNA and CDR2 YSLEER. This CDR3 has 15 residues. V was trimmed by 1 base and J by 6 bases, leaving 12 bases between them. The CDR3 is CASSQAYLEPGELFF. The CDR3 DNA reads as TGCGCCAGCAGCCAAGCCTACTTGGAGCCCGGGGAGCTGTTTTTT.

The J gene is TRBJ1-2, the V gene TRBV19; D remains unclear. The V and J ends lost 5 bases and 4 bases respectively, with 17 bases between them. Germline CDR1 LNHDA, CDR2 SQIVND (reference sequence). This CDR3 has 15 amino acids. The CDR3 DNA follows: TGTGCCAGTAGTCCAGACACCGAATCGGGCTATGGCTACACCTTC. Its translation: CASSPDTESGYGYTF.

This chain connects TRBV28 to TRBJ2-5; a possible D gene is TRBD2 (5 bases). The DNA end is a closer match to TRBJ2-7, so the J assignment may be wrong. Germline loops: CDR1 MDHEN, CDR2 SYDVKM. The CDR3 consists of 14 residues. CDR3 loop: CASRASGKAYEQYF. As DNA, the CDR3 is TGTGCCAGCAGGGCAAGCGGAAAGGCCTACGAGCAGTACTTC.

This clone was picked up a small number of times. The chain combines TRBV5-4 with TRBJ2-2; no reliable D call. V lost 3 bases and J 5 bases, leaving 14 bases between the germline ends. The CDR3 has 15 residues. Germline-derived CDR1 and CDR2 are SGHNT and YYREEE (reference sequence). The CDR3 DNA is TGTGCCAGCAGCTATATGGGCAGAATAACCGGGGAGCTGTTTTTT. Translated, it gives CASSYMGRITGELFF.

The V gene is TRBV7-3, the J gene TRBJ2-1; 7 nucleotides align to TRBD2. CDR1 SGHTA and CDR2 FQGTGA come from the germline V gene. V lost 3 bases to trimming and J lost 5 bases; unmatched junction nucleotides: 4. This CDR3 is 14 amino acids long. In nucleotides, the CDR3 is TGTGCCAGCAGCTTCCTAGCGGCCCACAATGAGCAGTTCTTC. Its protein is CASSFLAAHNEQFF.

This clone has only a few counts. The genes are TRBV7-9 and TRBJ2-1; 8 positions agree with TRBD1. CDR1 SEHNR and CDR2 FQNEAQ come from the germline V gene (reference sequence). V dropped 0 bases and J dropped 8; count of bases not matched to a gene: 9. The length of the CDR3 is 16 residues. The CDR3 loop reads CASSLATTGEVDEQFF. CDR3 nucleotide sequence: TGTGCCAGCAGCTTAGCGACGACAGGGGAGGTCGATGAGCAGTTCTTC.

This chain links TRBV5-1 with TRBJ1-5; no clear D. In germline, CDR1 is SGHRS, CDR2 YFSETQ. This CDR3 region has 13 residues. The germline V and J ends were trimmed by 4 bases and 7 bases, with 12 bases remaining between them. This CDR3 is CASSPSSDQPQHF. The CDR3 DNA follows: TGCGCCAGCAGCCCCTCGTCCGACCAGCCCCAGCATTTT. Full variable domain (rest looked up from reference TRBV5-1 and TRBJ1-5): KAGVTQTPRYLIKTRGQQVTLSCSPISGHRSVSWYQQTPGQGLQFLFEYFSETQRNKGNFPGRFSGRQFSNSRSEMNVSTLELGDSALYLCASSPSSDQPQHFGDGTRLSIL.

The chain is built from TRBV11-2 and TRBJ2-7, with D possibly being TRBD1 or TRBD2 (5 bases each). Germline lookup yields CDR1 SGHAT and CDR2 FQNNGV. This CDR3 contains 15 residues. Trimming removed 3 bases from V and 0 bases from J, with 12 bases in between. CDR3 sequence reads: CASSFVRGLSYEQYF. CDR3 coding DNA: TGTGCCAGCAGCTTTGTCCGGGGCCTCTCCTACGAGCAGTACTTC.

The chain carries TRBV5-4 and TRBJ1-1; no clear D gene. The CDR3 consists of 14 residues. V lost 3 bases and J lost 0, with 9 bases in between. Germline loops: CDR1 SGHNT, CDR2 YYREEE (reference sequence). This CDR3 reads CASSSPGLNTEAFF. CDR3 nucleotides: TGTGCCAGCAGCTCCCCCGGTCTGAACACTGAAGCTTTCTTT.

The chain is built from TRBV29-1 and TRBJ2-7; no clear D. The CDR3 is 17 residues long. The V gene lost 2 bases and the J gene lost 0 bases, with 20 bases spanning the gap. Germline V gene data show CDR1 as SQVTM and CDR2 as ANQGSEA. The CDR3 reads CSVERALIRLHSYEQYF. The CDR3 coding sequence is TGCAGCGTTGAAAGGGCCTTAATTCGTCTTCACTCCTACGAGCAGTACTTC.

The chain couples TRBV5-1 to TRBJ1-5, with TRBD1 as a possible D gene (6 bases). The V gene lost 1 base and the J gene lost 5 bases, with 13 bases spanning the gap. Germline assignment: CDR1 SGHRS and CDR2 YFSETQ. This CDR3 spans 15 amino acids. The CDR3 nucleotides are TGCGCCAGCAGCTTGTTTGGGGGCGCCGATCAGCCCCAGCATTTT. It encodes CASSLFGGADQPQHF.

The genes are TRBV7-3 and TRBJ2-1; unclear D gene. CDR1 SGHTA and CDR2 FQGTGA come from the germline V gene. This CDR3 spans 16 amino acids. V shed 2 bases and J shed 0 bases, with 11 bases lying between them. CDR3 sequence (DNA): TGTGCCAGCAGCTTATTCGCGCGGAGCTCCTACAATGAGCAGTTCTTC. It translates to CASSLFARSSYNEQFF.

The chain links TRBV5-8 to TRBJ2-7; no reliable D call. Trimming pared 4 bases from V and 1 base from J, leaving 15 bases between. Per germline, CDR1 SGHTS and CDR2 YDEGEE. This CDR3 has 15 amino acids. The DNA for the CDR3 is TGTGCCAGCAGCGGGCGGAAACTCTTTTCCTACGAGCAGTACTTC. Translation: CASSGRKLFSYEQYF.

At least ten counts were recorded for this clone. The sample carries other DNA sequences with the same CDR3. The V gene is TRBV28, the J gene TRBJ2-7, with D unclear. Germline V CDR1 and CDR2: MDHEN, SYDVKM. CDR3 size: 13 residues. Trimming took 3 bases from V and 2 from J, leaving 8 bases between them. For the CDR3, the DNA is TGTGCCAGCAGTTTGTCACAGACCTACGAGCAGTACTTC. Translating gives CASSLSQTYEQYF.

In its sample, this clone was seen once. The chain joins TRBV28 to TRBJ2-1, with D unclear. The CDR3 contains 12 residues. Trimming removed 2 bases from V and 7 bases from J, with 6 bases in between. Germline V CDR1 and CDR2: MDHEN, SYDVKM. This chain's CDR3 is CASSLSWNEQFF. For the CDR3, the DNA is TGTGCCAGCAGTTTAAGTTGGAATGAGCAGTTCTTC.

This clone has more than one count but fewer than ten. The chain joins TRBV28 to TRBJ2-2, with a weak D call TRBD2 (6 bases). CDR3 size: 15 residues. Germline lookup yields CDR1 MDHEN and CDR2 SYDVKM. Between the trimmed V and J ends, which lost 3 bases and 5 bases, there was a span of 13 bases. DNA for the CDR3: TGTGCCAGCAGTTTCTTTATGGGGGGTACCGGGGAGCTGTTTTTT. This sequence encodes CASSFFMGGTGELFF.

The chain joins TRBV15 to TRBJ1-4, with 8 bases lining up with TRBD1. The germline V gene has CDR1 LNHNV and CDR2 YYDKDF (reference sequence). The CDR3 length is 16 residues. V dropped 3 bases and J dropped 0; count of bases not matched to a gene: 3. DNA of the CDR3: TGTGCCACCAGCAGCGGACAGGGAGCAACTAATGAAAAACTGTTTTTT. Its protein is CATSSGQGATNEKLFF.